The TCR beta chain described here comes from a study of blood T cell repertoires in COVID-19. Study details: COVID-19 samples collected from the United States, Italy and Spain covered acute and convalescent phases. In each case, the material was cDNA or gDNA derived from T cells, B-cell-depleted T cells, or PBMCs.

Sequencing was performed with immunoSEQ multiplex PCR; in TCRdb, only in-frame clones are kept and a portion is missing. The repertoire includes 300,000 to 400,000 clones, roughly 86% of them detected once, and more than 5.5% sits in the top ten. Turning to this clone: This likely comes from a read error, as the CDR3 has no conserved phenylalanine or tryptophan at its end. It is unclear where the CDR3 begins or ends on the DNA, so no DNA is shown, and the CDR3 is as TCRdb lists it.

Seattle cases were enrolled at active infection and followed longitudinally. The CDR3 adds up to 12 amino acids, both ends counted. Germline CDR1 and CDR2: GTSNPN and SVGIG (reference sequence). The receptor was isolated from a woman aged 65 to 85 with COVID-19, enrolled during active disease. Sequencing was carried out using peripheral blood. The rearrangement links TRBV30 to TRBJ2-7; the table's TRBD2 call for D was not verified on the DNA. The CDR3 reads CAWSDVSRRVRY.